Below are 20 T cell receptor beta chains sequenced from a single sample in a study of T cells in localized non-small cell lung cancer. Profiled with immunoSEQ multiplex PCR; TCRdb holds only in-frame clones, not every one. The sample has around 20,000 clones, approximately 89% seen once. Material: peripheral blood, obtained before any cancer treatment. These receptors came from a man aged 40 to 69 with stage I lung adenocarcinoma.

The genes are TRBV6-5 and TRBJ2-1, with TRBD2 matching over 9 bases. This CDR3 has 15 residues. CDR1 and CDR2 (germline): MNHEY, SVGAGI. V lost 7 bases, J lost 3 bases, and 7 bases stayed unmatched. This chain's CDR3 is CASNSGTSNYNEQFF. DNA for the CDR3: TGTGCCAGCAATTCCGGGACTAGCAACTACAATGAGCAGTTCTTC.

This clone was counted a single time. The chain recombines TRBV4-2 with TRBJ2-7; D is unclear. CDR1 and CDR2 (germline): LGHNA, YNFKEQ. The CDR3 sequence is 14 residues long. The ends were cut back, 0 bases at V and 1 base at J, with 7 bases in the middle. Here the CDR3 DNA reads TGTGCCAGCAGCCAAGACAGCCAATCCTACGAGCAGTACTTC. Protein: CASSQDSQSYEQYF.

This chain uses TRBV21-1 with TRBJ1-2; the DNA was not compared with TRBD1, the D call given in the table. TRBV21-1 represents a pseudogene. The length of the CDR3 is 15 residues. The CDR3 loop reads CASSKTRDRDYGYTF. CDR3 nucleotide sequence: TGTGCCAGCAGCAAGACGCGGGACAGGGACTATGGCTACACCTTC.

The gene calls are TRBV2 and TRBJ1-6; D is unclear. V was pared by 4 bases and J by 10 bases, with 8 bases between. The CDR3 consists of 12 residues. The germline CDR1 and CDR2 sequences are SNHLY and FYNNEI. CDR3 protein: CASSVGTSPLHF. Here the CDR3 DNA reads TGTGCCAGCAGTGTGGGCACATCACCCCTCCACTTT.

The chain joins TRBV27 to TRBJ1-1; 10 nucleotides match TRBD1. The germline V gene has CDR1 MNHEY and CDR2 SMNVEV (reference sequence). The CDR3 consists of 16 residues. J lost 4 bases, V lost 5 bases, and 10 bases had no gene match. The CDR3 here is CASSNRDRGPPTEAFF. In DNA form, the CDR3 reads TGTGCCAGCAGTAACCGGGACAGGGGACCACCCACTGAAGCTTTCTTT.

The gene calls are TRBV11-3 and TRBJ2-2; no clear D gene. Germline-derived CDR1 and CDR2 are SGHNT and YENEEA. This CDR3 region has 12 residues. V lost 2 bases to trimming and J lost 6 bases, with 4 bases between them. DNA for the CDR3: TGTGCCAGCAGCTTATCCTCCGGGGAGCTGTTTTTT. As protein: CASSLSSGELFF. Using reference TRBV11-3 and TRBJ2-2 for the parts outside the CDR3, the full variable domain is EAGVVQSPRYKIIEKKQPVAFWCNPISGHNTLYWYLQNLGQGPELLIRYENEEAVDDSQLPKDRFSAERLKGVDSTLKIQPAELGDSAVYLCASSLSSGELFFGEGSRLTVL.

The V and J genes are TRBV11-2 and TRBJ2-3; perhaps D is TRBD1 or TRBD2 (5 bases each). V was clipped by 5 bases and J by 14 bases, with 23 bases between them. This CDR3 is built from 14 residues. Germline V gene lookup returns CDR1 SGHAT and CDR2 FQNNGV. In DNA form, the CDR3 reads TGTGCCAGCAGCGACCCAATAGGGACCGGGCCGGGGTATTTT. Residues: CASSDPIGTGPGYF.

The chain is built from TRBV18 and TRBJ2-3; maybe TRBD2 (7 bases). This CDR3 is 14 amino acids long. Germline CDR1 reads KGHSH; CDR2 reads LQKENI. V was trimmed by 5 bases and J by 2 bases, leaving 11 bases between them. The CDR3 reads CASSSGGHTDTQYF. For the CDR3, the DNA is TGTGCCAGCTCATCCGGGGGGCACACAGATACGCAGTATTTT.

This chain links TRBV9 with TRBJ1-1; weak D call: TRBD1 (5 bases). Trimming cost V 4 bases and J 3 bases, with 16 bases left between them. Per germline, CDR1 SGDLS and CDR2 YYNGEE. The CDR3 sequence is 15 residues long. Here the CDR3 DNA reads TGTGCCAGCAGCAGCCGGGACTCAGAACACACTGAAGCTTTCTTT. It translates to CASSSRDSEHTEAFF.

This clone has just one count. The chain has TRBV7-2 and TRBJ2-7; D is perhaps TRBD1 or TRBD2 (5 bases each). CDR1 is SGHTA and CDR2 is FQGNSA in the germline V gene. The CDR3 consists of 14 residues. V lost 5 bases and J lost 2, with 13 bases in between. In DNA form, the CDR3 reads TGTGCCAGCAGCACCAGTGAGGGGACCTACGAGCAGTACTTC. Its translation: CASSTSEGTYEQYF.

This chain connects TRBV2 to TRBJ1-6, with 7 bases identical to TRBD1. Germline CDR1 reads SNHLY; CDR2 reads FYNNEI. The CDR3 extends over 17 amino acids. With 1 base clipped from V and 3 bases from J, the junction kept 6 bases outside the gene matches. The CDR3 region has the DNA TGTGCCAGCAGTGAAGGGGGACAGCTAATCTATAATTCACCCCTCCACTTT. Amino acid sequence: CASSEGGQLIYNSPLHF.

This clone has a handful of counts. The gene calls are TRBV5-1 and TRBJ2-3; 12 nucleotides align to TRBD1. The trim removed 4 bases at V and 6 bases at J, leaving 9 bases unmatched. Looked up from germline, CDR1 is SGHRS and CDR2 is YFSETQ. This CDR3 comprises 16 residues. The CDR3, as DNA: TGCGCCAGCAGCGAACGGGGACAGGGGGCGGTGGATACGCAGTATTTT. Its protein product is CASSERGQGAVDTQYF.

The sample holds one count of this clone. The V and J genes are TRBV10-1 and TRBJ2-1; 12 nucleotides line up with TRBD2. Germline V gives CDR1 WNHNN, CDR2 SYGVQD (reference sequence). This CDR3 contains 16 residues. J was trimmed by 7 bases and V by 4 bases; bases with no gene match: 8. The CDR3 region is CASSALASGRDNEQFF. DNA of the CDR3: TGCGCCAGCAGTGCCTTGGCTAGCGGGAGGGATAATGAGCAGTTCTTC.

CDR3 sequence reads: CASSYQGYGYTF. The CDR3 bases are TGTGCCAGCAGTTATCAGGGTTATGGCTACACCTTC. J is TRBJ1-2 and V is TRBV6-5, with a tentative D call TRBD1 (5 bases). CDR3 size: 12 residues. Looked up from germline, CDR1 is MNHEY and CDR2 is SVGAGI. V was pared by 3 bases and J by 5 bases, with 7 bases between.

J is TRBJ2-1 and V is TRBV5-6; D remains ambiguous. Germline V gene data show CDR1 as SGHDT and CDR2 as YYEEEE. V gave up 1 base and J gave up 9 bases, with 5 bases separating them. This CDR3 contains 11 residues. CDR3 DNA sequence: TGTGCCAGCAGCTTGATTACTGAGCAGTTCTTC. Its protein product is CASSLITEQFF.

The rearrangement uses TRBV27 and TRBJ1-1, with unresolved D. V lost 2 bases to trimming and J lost 2 bases, with 9 bases between them. This CDR3 region has 14 residues. Looked up from germline, CDR1 is MNHEY and CDR2 is SMNVEV (reference sequence). CDR3 residues: CASSLAGPNTEAFF. In DNA, the CDR3 is TGTGCCAGCAGTTTAGCAGGCCCAAACACTGAAGCTTTCTTT.

The genes are TRBV19 and TRBJ1-4; D is unclear. V lost 5 bases, J lost 4 bases, and 5 bases lay in between. The germline V gene encodes CDR1 LNHDA and CDR2 SQIVND (reference sequence). The CDR3 loop spans 12 amino acids. CDR3 sequence (DNA): TGTGCCAGTAGTTCGCTTAATGAAAAACTGTTTTTT. This codes for CASSSLNEKLFF.

The chain employs TRBV5-1 and TRBJ2-2; D perhaps matches TRBD1 (6 bases). Trimming pared 4 bases from V and 6 bases from J, leaving 19 bases between. CDR3 length equals 16 residues. Germline loops: CDR1 SGHRS, CDR2 YFSETQ. CDR3 coding DNA: TGCGCCAGCAGCCCCGGACAGTTCCGGAAGTCCGGGGAGCTGTTTTTT. Protein sequence: CASSPGQFRKSGELFF.

The rearrangement uses TRBV10-3 and TRBJ1-1; maybe TRBD1 (5 bases). Germline CDR1 reads ENHRY; CDR2 reads SYGVKD. Trimming removed 6 bases at V and 6 bases at J, with 11 bases between. The CDR3 contains 12 residues. The CDR3 loop is CAIRGDRAEAFF. CDR3 nucleotide sequence: TGTGCCATCAGAGGGGACCGGGCTGAAGCTTTCTTT.

The chain couples TRBV14 to TRBJ2-5; D is perhaps TRBD1 (6 bases). CDR3 length: 11 amino acids. The V end was cut by 8 bases, the J end by 8 bases, with 12 bases between. Germline values: CDR1 SGHDN, CDR2 FVKESK. In DNA form, the CDR3 reads TGTGCCAGCTCACAGGGTAGAACCCAGTACTTC. Its translation is CASSQGRTQYF.